The clone carrying this T cell receptor (beta chain) was counted only a few times. Trimming shortened V by 3 bases and J by 2 bases, and 17 bases separated the two germline ends. This CDR3 has 15 residues. Germline V gene sequence: CDR1 GTSNPN, CDR2 SVGIG (reference sequence). Using RNA transcripts, the TCR beta CDR3 regions were amplified. After a first-round RT-PCR with HTBI primers, a second-round multiplex PCR was run. TCRdb reprocessed the multiplex PCR reads via MiXCR and lists one record per CDR3 protein. Here the sample spans about 620,000 distinct CDR3 sequences, 22% being singletons. The data derive from a study of Graves' ophthalmopathy and Graves' hyperthyroidism. Study-level information: Peripheral blood was gathered at the point of initial diagnosis, before any treatment started.

The material sequenced was peripheral blood. The TCR comes from a woman younger than 30 with stable Graves' hyperthyroidism. Some clones in this sample may be carry-over from other donors' samples. The chain links TRBV30 to TRBJ2-7; maybe TRBD1 (5 bases). Written as DNA, the CDR3 is TGTGCCTGGAGGGGAAGACAGCCTCCCACCTACGAGCAGTACTTC. Its translation: CAWRGRQPPTYEQYF.